The 17 T cell receptor beta chains listed next were all sequenced from one sample in a study of cytomegalovirus exposure and HLA in healthy donors. 60 Vbeta and 13 Jbeta primers were used in PCR. Libraries were prepared by immunoSEQ multiplex PCR; TCRdb keeps only in-frame clonotypes and omits some of them. The sample lists over 120,000 clones, more than 75% occurring once. Material: PBMCs. These receptors all come from a woman under 30 in good health and CMV-seropositive.

The rearrangement joins TRBV23-1 to TRBJ2-1; the match to TRBD2 covers 8 bases. TRBV23-1 carries the ORF label, with uncertain function. J was trimmed by 0 bases and V by 4 bases; bases with no gene match: 14. This CDR3 is built from 19 residues. The CDR3 is CASSRGVGGDLSSYNEQFF. The CDR3 nucleotides are TGCGCCAGCAGTCGGGGCGTCGGGGGGGACTTAAGCTCCTACAATGAGCAGTTCTTC.

The chain combines TRBV6-5 with TRBJ2-2, with D perhaps matching TRBD2 (5 bases). Per germline, CDR1 MNHEY and CDR2 SVGAGI. The CDR3 consists of 16 residues. V gave up 4 bases and J gave up 4 bases, with 16 bases separating them. The DNA for the CDR3 is TGTGCCAGCAGTTCGGACTCGAACATGGCCACCGGGGAGCTGTTTTTT. Protein: CASSSDSNMATGELFF.

This sequence joins TRBV27 and TRBJ2-2; no firm D call. This CDR3 contains 15 residues. V was clipped by 8 bases and J by 1 base, with 14 bases between them. Germline CDR1 MNHEY, CDR2 SMNVEV (reference sequence). CDR3 nucleotides: TGTGCCAGCTATGACATGGGTAGGAACACCGGGGAGCTGTTTTTT. This translates into CASYDMGRNTGELFF.

V is TRBV28 and J is TRBJ1-6; no firm D call. This CDR3 contains 15 residues. The germline V and J ends were trimmed by 2 bases and 6 bases, with 11 bases remaining between them. Germline values: CDR1 MDHEN, CDR2 SYDVKM. The CDR3 sequence: CASSLKAASNSPLHF. The CDR3 coding sequence is TGTGCCAGCAGTTTAAAGGCAGCTAGTAATTCACCCCTCCACTTT.

The chain couples TRBV5-5 to TRBJ2-7, with D possibly matching TRBD2 (5 bases). The CDR3 has 15 residues. Germline CDR1 is SGHKS and CDR2 is YYEKEE (reference sequence). The V and J ends lost 1 base and 1 base respectively, with 12 bases between them. The CDR3 DNA reads TGTGCCAGCAGCTTGTTTCCCACGGGGTCCTACGAGCAGTACTTC. Its translation: CASSLFPTGSYEQYF.

The genes are TRBV5-5 and TRBJ2-7; TRBD2 matches at 12 bases. Germline CDR1 reads SGHKS; CDR2 reads YYEKEE (reference sequence). V lost 2 bases to trimming and J lost 6 bases; unmatched junction nucleotides: 6. The CDR3 consists of 15 residues. For the CDR3, the DNA is TGTGCCAGCAGCTTCGGACTAGCGGGGCAGGGCGAGCAGTACTTC. Amino acids: CASSFGLAGQGEQYF.

The rearrangement links TRBV7-2 to TRBJ2-7; D unclear. CDR1 and CDR2 (germline): SGHTA, FQGNSA. V was cut by 0 bases and J by 2 bases, with 8 bases left in between. This CDR3 has 14 residues. DNA of the CDR3: TGTGCCAGCAGCTTAGCTCACTCCGCCTACGAGCAGTACTTC. It specifies CASSLAHSAYEQYF.

The chain recombines TRBV28 with TRBJ1-4, with 9 bases that match TRBD1. The germline V gene has CDR1 MDHEN and CDR2 SYDVKM. The CDR3 totals 16 residues. V lost 1 base and J lost 6; bases outside the gene matches: 6. For the CDR3, the DNA is TGTGCCAGCAGTTTATCGGGCACAGGGGGCGATGAAAAACTGTTTTTT. Protein: CASSLSGTGGDEKLFF.

The chain couples TRBV29-1 to TRBJ2-7; no firm D call. Germline values: CDR1 SQVTM, CDR2 ANQGSEA. The CDR3 length is 12 residues. Trimming stripped 7 bases from V and 3 bases from J, with 13 bases between. This CDR3 is CSAQDQLYEQYF. The CDR3 DNA follows: TGCAGCGCCCAGGATCAACTCTACGAGCAGTACTTC.

V is TRBV6-5 and J is TRBJ2-4; weak D call: TRBD1 (7 bases). The CDR3 has 13 residues. Germline V gene sequence: CDR1 MNHEY, CDR2 SVGAGI. Between the trimmed V and J ends, which lost 7 bases and 7 bases, there was a span of 14 bases. For the CDR3, the DNA is TGTGCCAGCAAAAAACAGGGGAGGAACATTCAGTACTTC. Its protein is CASKKQGRNIQYF.

This chain links TRBV28 with TRBJ1-5; tentatively, D is TRBD1 (5 bases). Between the trimmed V and J ends, which lost 5 bases and 1 base, there was a span of 9 bases. The CDR3 totals 14 residues. In germline, CDR1 is MDHEN, CDR2 SYDVKM. The CDR3 DNA sequence: TGTGCCAGCAGTATGACAGAGAGCAATCAGCCCCAGCATTTT. It codes for CASSMTESNQPQHF.

The chain carries TRBV6-5 and TRBJ2-1; TRBD1 might be the D (6 bases). Trimming pared 9 bases from V and 3 bases from J, leaving 9 bases between. CDR1 is MNHEY, CDR2 SVGAGI, per germline. There are 12 residues in the CDR3. Here the CDR3 reads CASDRNYNEQFF. In DNA, the CDR3 is TGTGCCAGTGACAGGAACTACAATGAGCAGTTCTTC.

The genes are TRBV7-8 and TRBJ2-7; 8 bases agree with TRBD1. CDR1 is SGHVS, CDR2 FQNEAQ, per germline. This CDR3 has 15 amino acids. After removal of 2 bases from V and 3 bases from J, the junction contained 6 bases not matched to a gene. Here the CDR3 reads CASSLHRGKDYEQYF. The CDR3 bases are TGTGCCAGCAGCTTACACAGGGGGAAAGACTACGAGCAGTACTTC.

The chain joins TRBV19 to TRBJ1-1; TRBD1 matches 7 bases. The CDR3 is made up of 16 amino acids. With 5 bases clipped from V and 1 base from J, the junction kept 10 bases outside the gene matches. Germline-derived CDR1 and CDR2 are LNHDA and SQIVND (reference sequence). CDR3 region: CASSRPGGIRNTEAFF. The CDR3 coding sequence is TGTGCCAGTAGTCGCCCAGGGGGTATAAGGAACACTGAAGCTTTCTTT.

V gene TRBV6-6 combines with J gene TRBJ2-1; 9 bases match TRBD1. There are 13 residues in the CDR3. Germline lookup yields CDR1 MNHNY and CDR2 SVGAGI (reference sequence). Trimming at V came to 2 bases and at J to 7 bases, leaving 0 bases not matched to a gene. CDR3 nucleotides: TGTGCCAGCAGTTACGGGACAGGGAATGAGCAGTTCTTC. This encodes CASSYGTGNEQFF.

This clone was found a few times. V gene TRBV18 combines with J gene TRBJ1-1; perhaps TRBD1 as D (6 bases). V dropped 2 bases and J dropped 1 base, with 20 bases sitting between them. CDR3 length: 18 residues. CDR1 is KGHSH, CDR2 LQKENI, per germline. CDR3 in DNA: TGTGCCAGCTCACCATTGGCAGGGGACACAAACCAGAACACTGAAGCTTTCTTT. The encoded protein is CASSPLAGDTNQNTEAFF.

This chain joins TRBV14 and TRBJ1-6, with a tentative D call TRBD1 (6 bases). The V end lost 4 bases, the J end lost 3 bases, and 10 bases lay between the germline ends. This CDR3 has 15 amino acids. Germline CDR1 and CDR2: SGHDN and FVKESK. In DNA form, the CDR3 reads TGTGCCAGCAGCCCACCGGGACACTATAATTCACCCCTCCACTTT. Residues: CASSPPGHYNSPLHF.